This T cell receptor beta chain was recovered during a study of blood T cell repertoires in COVID-19. In the study overall: Samples taken during acute and convalescent COVID-19 were collected in the United States, Italy and Spain. T cells, B-cell-depleted T cells, or PBMCs provided the cDNA or gDNA that served as material.

As originally analysed: How many nucleated cells were present was estimated from reference gene primer amplification. Data came from immunoSEQ multiplex PCR; TCRdb stores just in-frame clones and leaves some out. The DNA was the basis for D and trimming; V, J and clone size are from that table. The table has about 190,000 clones, roughly 90% seen once. The CDR3 contains 15 residues. The V gene's germline CDR1 is LGHNA and CDR2 YSLEER. J lost 4 bases, V lost 4 bases, and 5 bases had no gene match. Sequenced: peripheral blood. The gene calls are TRBV4-3 and TRBJ1-4, with 8 bases matching TRBD1. The clonotype was recovered from a man between 45 and 60 years old with acute or convalescent COVID-19. CDR3 coding DNA: TGCGCCAGCAGCCGCAGGGGGCTGTATAATGAAAAACTGTTTTTT. Protein: CASSRRGLYNEKLFF.